Listed below are T cell receptor beta chains from one sample, sequenced in a study of blood T cell repertoires in COVID-19. The method was immunoSEQ multiplex PCR; TCRdb's version includes in-frame clones alone and lacks a portion of them. The sample contains 50,000 to 75,000 clones, around 77% of which appear only once. The specimen sequenced was peripheral blood. The receptor set was obtained from a man older than 75 with active or convalescent COVID-19. CDR3s include the opening cysteine and the closing phenylalanine or tryptophan. A D gene is named only where the DNA matches it firmly. Clone size is given for some rows only: seen once, a few or many times, or a class if the clone is expanded.

cdr3_length	v_call	d_call	j_call	clone_size	cdr3_nt	cdr3_aa
15	TRBV5-4	TRBD1	TRBJ2-7	-	TGTGCCAGCAGCCCTAGACAGGGGTGGACCTACGAGCAGTACTTC	CASSPRQGWTYEQYF
14	TRBV7-2	-	TRBJ1-2	-	TGTGCCAGCAGCTCTGACAGCAGAAACTATGGCTACACCTTC	CASSSDSRNYGYTF
11	TRBV2	-	TRBJ2-7	-	TGTGCCAGCAGACAGGGTTACGAGCAGTACTTC	CASRQGYEQYF
13	TRBV7-9	-	TRBJ2-3	-	TGTGCCAGCACGGCGGAACTCACAGATACGCAGTATTTT	CASTAELTDTQYF
14	TRBV7-7	TRBD1	TRBJ2-5	-	TGTGCTAGCAGCTTAGGGGGCACTCAAGAGACCCAGTACTTC	CASSLGGTQETQYF
12	TRBV6-1	-	TRBJ1-5	-	TGTGCCAGCAGTGAAGCGTCGCAGCCCCAGCATTTT	CASSEASQPQHF
14	TRBV27	-	TRBJ2-1	-	TGTGCCAGCAAGTCTTGGAGTGTGTTGGATGAGCAGTTCTTC	CASKSWSVLDEQFF
12	TRBV2	-	TRBJ2-5	-	TGTGCCAGCAGTCAACAGGGAGAGACCCAGTACTTC	CASSQQGETQYF
15	TRBV5-1	-	TRBJ1-2	-	TGCGCCAGCAGCTTGGGTGGAGGGGCCAACTATGGCTACACCTTC	CASSLGGGANYGYTF
17	TRBV4-1	-	TRBJ1-4	-	TGCGCCAGCAGCCAAGATGGTGGAGGGTCGGTTTCGGAAAAACTGTTTTTT	CASSQDGGGSVSEKLFF
16	TRBV2	TRBD1	TRBJ2-4	-	TGTGCCAGCAGTGATGGGGCAGGGGGTCTGGAAAACATTCAGTACTTC	CASSDGAGGLENIQYF
13	TRBV11-1	-	TRBJ2-7	-	TGTGCCAGCGGAAAAGCGGCGGAATACGAGCAGTACTTC	CASGKAAEYEQYF
13	TRBV6-5	-	TRBJ1-2	-	TGTGCCAGCAGTTACGGCCTCAGAAATGGCTACACCTTC	CASSYGLRNGYTF
14	TRBV6-5	-	TRBJ2-3	-	TGTGCCAGCAGCTCGGAGGTCCTCACAGATACGCAGTATTTT	CASSSEVLTDTQYF
13	TRBV10-2	TRBD1	TRBJ1-5	-	TGCGCCAGCACGGAGGGGGCCGCTCAGCCCCAGCATTTT	CASTEGAAQPQHF
13	TRBV3-1/TRBV3-2	TRBD1	TRBJ1-1	-	TGTGCCAGCAGCCAAACCACAGGGGGTGAAGCTTTCTTT	CASSQTTGGEAFF
12	TRBV11-2	TRBD1	TRBJ2-1	-	TGTGCCAGCAGCCCAAATCCAGGGGGGCAGTTCTTC	CASSPNPGGQFF
14	TRBV7-2	TRBD1	TRBJ1-4	-	TGTGCCAGCAGCCAGGGACAGATGAATGAAAAACTGTTTTTT	CASSQGQMNEKLFF
15	TRBV7-3	TRBD1	TRBJ1-1	-	TGTGCCAGCAGCCAGACAGGGGGCGCGTCCACTGAAGCTTTCTTT	CASSQTGGASTEAFF
15	TRBV15	-	TRBJ2-4	-	TGTGCCACCAGCAGAGATTTGACATACACAGACATTCAGTACTTC	CATSRDLTYTDIQYF
14	TRBV27	-	TRBJ2-2	-	TGTGCCAGCAGCGGGACTTCGAACACCGGGGAGCTGTTTTTT	CASSGTSNTGELFF
14	TRBV27	-	TRBJ2-7	-	TGTGCCAGCAGTCTCAGTCAGGGTTTAGTCGAGCAGTACTTC	CASSLSQGLVEQYF
16	TRBV6-2/TRBV6-3	TRBD2	TRBJ2-7	-	TGTGCCAGCAGTTCTCAGCGGCTAGCGGGGTCCTACGAGCAGTACTTC	CASSSQRLAGSYEQYF
13	TRBV6-2/TRBV6-3	-	TRBJ1-1	-	TGTGCCAGCAGTTATGGGGCCGCGGCTGAAGCTTTCTTT	CASSYGAAAEAFF
12	TRBV19	-	TRBJ1-3	few	TGTGCCAGTAGCGGGGCTGGAAACACCATATATTTT	CASSGAGNTIYF
15	TRBV21-1	-	TRBJ2-5	-	TGTGCCAGCAGCAAAGGTAGACTGAGGCAAGAGACCCAGTACTTC	CASSKGRLRQETQYF
14	TRBV29-1	TRBD2	TRBJ2-3	once	TGCAGCGCCAAGACTAGCGGGGGAACAGATACGCAGTATTTT	CSAKTSGGTDTQYF
17	TRBV3-1/TRBV3-2	TRBD2	TRBJ2-7	once	TGTGCCAGCAGCCACACAAGAACCGGGACTAGCGTCTACGAGCAGTACTTC	CASSHTRTGTSVYEQYF
14	TRBV20-1	-	TRBJ1-5	-	TGCAGTGCTAGTAGCGGGGTCTTCAATCAGCCCCAGCATTTT	CSASSGVFNQPQHF
15	TRBV6-5	-	TRBJ1-1	-	TGTGCCAGCAGACGGAGAAGGACAGCCAACACTGAAGCTTTCTTT	CASRRRRTANTEAFF
14	TRBV19	-	TRBJ1-2	-	TGTGCCAGTAGTTGGATCGGGGTAGGCTATGGCTACACCTTC	CASSWIGVGYGYTF
15	TRBV28	-	TRBJ1-1	-	TGTGCCAGCAGTACCCCAGGGAACTTGAACACTGAAGCTTTCTTT	CASSTPGNLNTEAFF
14	TRBV29-1	-	TRBJ2-5	-	TGCAGCGTTGAAGATCTTTTCGACGGGGAGACCCAGTACTTC	CSVEDLFDGETQYF
16	TRBV7-2	-	TRBJ2-1	-	TGTGCCAGCAGCTTAGGGGCGGGGATGGGTCCCAATGAGCAGTTCTTC	CASSLGAGMGPNEQFF
15	TRBV2	-	TRBJ1-6	-	TGTGCCAGCAGACAGGAAAGCTCCTATAATTCACCCCTCCACTTT	CASRQESSYNSPLHF
15	TRBV3-1/TRBV3-2	TRBD1	TRBJ2-7	few	TGTGCCAGCAGCCAAGTCTACGGGACAGCCTACGAGCAGTACTTC	CASSQVYGTAYEQYF
14	TRBV9	TRBD2	TRBJ2-7	-	TGTGCCAGCAGCGTAGCGGGAGGGGTATACGAGCAGTACTTC	CASSVAGGVYEQYF